This is a list of T cell receptor beta chains from one sample in a study of spatial heterogeneity in lung cancer. TCRdb re-called the 5' RACE reads through MiXCR, storing one row per CDR3 protein. The sample holds about 27,000 distinct CDR3 sequences, more than 4.5% seen once. This specimen consisted of PBMCs, obtained at follow-up. The source is a female donor with early-stage non-small cell lung cancer. The CDR3 runs from the conserved cysteine through the conserved F or W. D genes are given only for firm matches. Part of the rows lack a size; the others show once, few, many or a class for expanded clones.

size: many
V: TRBV5-4
D: TRBD1
J: TRBJ2-2
CDR3: CASSLYGQGTGELFF
DNA: TGTGCCAGCAGCTTGTACGGACAGGGCACCGGGGAGCTGTTTTTT

size: many
V: TRBV10-3
D: NA
J: TRBJ2-1
CDR3: CAISEDGGYNEQFF
DNA: TGTGCCATCAGTGAGGACGGGGGTTACAATGAGCAGTTCTTC

size: many
V: TRBV7-2
D: NA
J: TRBJ2-1
CDR3: CASSLGDNEQFF
DNA: TGTGCCAGCAGCTTAGGGGACAATGAGCAGTTCTTC

size: many
V: TRBV7-2
D: NA
J: TRBJ2-3
CDR3: CASSLGVSTDTQYF
DNA: TGTGCCAGCAGCTTAGGGGTTAGCACAGATACGCAGTATTTT

size: few
V: TRBV20-1
D: NA
J: TRBJ2-1
CDR3: CSAPAGWRPNEQFF
DNA: TGCAGTGCCCCAGCGGGTTGGAGACCCAATGAGCAGTTCTTC

size: many
V: TRBV28
D: NA
J: TRBJ2-3
CDR3: CASHPGGTDTQYF
DNA: TGTGCCAGCCATCCAGGGGGCACAGATACGCAGTATTTT

size: NA
V: TRBV4-3
D: TRBD2
J: TRBJ2-3
CDR3: CASSQGTSGVYTQYF
DNA: TGCGCCAGCAGCCAAGGGACTAGCGGGGTGTATACGCAGTATTTT

size: NA
V: TRBV10-3
D: TRBD2
J: TRBJ2-3
CDR3: CAISPGLAGGRNTDTQYF
DNA: TGTGCCATCAGCCCCGGACTAGCGGGGGGCCGAAACACAGATACGCAGTATTTT

size: NA
V: TRBV7-9
D: NA
J: TRBJ1-1
CDR3: CACSLETRGAFF
DNA: TGTGCCTGCAGCTTAGAAACAAGAGGGGCTTTCTTT

size: few
V: TRBV6-5
D: NA
J: TRBJ1-1
CDR3: CASAGLSTEAFF
DNA: TGTGCCAGCGCAGGGCTTTCCACTGAAGCTTTCTTT

size: medium-sized
V: TRBV20-1
D: NA
J: TRBJ2-7
CDR3: CSARPLDSTETARGVLF
DNA: TGCAGTGCTAGACCCCTGGATAGCACCGAGACTGCCAGGGGGGTCCTATTC

size: many
V: TRBV28
D: TRBD1
J: TRBJ1-6
CDR3: CASSFRGQFWSPLHF
DNA: TGTGCCAGCAGTTTCCGGGGACAGTTCTGGTCACCCCTCCACTTT

size: few
V: TRBV20-1
D: TRBD1
J: TRBJ2-7
CDR3: CSAAWTGAPYEQYF
DNA: TGCAGTGCTGCCTGGACAGGGGCCCCCTACGAGCAGTACTTC

size: many
V: TRBV7-8
D: TRBD2
J: TRBJ2-7
CDR3: CASSPRRGGYEQYF
DNA: TGTGCCAGCAGCCCCCGGCGGGGGGGCTACGAGCAGTACTTC